This TCR beta chain was captured in a study of T cells in Graves' hyperthyroidism and ophthalmopathy. V lost 3 bases, J lost 4 bases, and 13 bases lay in between. CDR1 SGDLS and CDR2 YYNGEE come from the germline V gene. This CDR3 has 14 residues. Template material for amplifying TCR beta CDR3 regions consisted of RNA transcripts. Carried out on the TCR CDR3, a first-round RT-PCR used the HTBI primer set. Via MiXCR, TCRdb re-called the multiplex PCR reads, giving one row per CDR3 protein. The sample carries about 600,000 distinct CDR3 sequences, around 16% recorded once. This clonotype was obtained from a woman aged 40 to 49 with Graves' ophthalmopathy. Input material: blood. This chain joins TRBV9 and TRBJ2-5; D gene unclear. In DNA, the CDR3 is TGTGCCAGCAGCGCGGCAGGCCGTCCAGAGACCCAGTACTTC. It encodes CASSAAGRPETQYF.